This T cell receptor (beta chain) was documented in a study of early T cells in non-severe SARS-CoV-2 infection. Study overall: Whole-blood bulk RNA, unsorted, was sequenced, and chains were unpaired.

Separate cDNA molecules each had unique molecular identifiers attached to them. TCRdb redid the calling of the 5' RACE reads with MiXCR, one entry per CDR3 protein. The table lists some 40,000 distinct CDR3 sequences, 5.3% of them singletons. The study, taken as a whole, reports: Using VDJdb, the matching emphasized anti-spike CD8 responses while missing private and CD4 specificities.

This clonotype was detected ten times or more. Its antigen is undetermined. CDR1 MDHEN and CDR2 SYDVKM come from the germline V gene. CDR3 size: 15 residues. V gave up 3 bases and J gave up 4 bases; unmatched junction bases: 5. Sequencing used whole blood. This chain joins TRBV28 and TRBJ2-1, with 8 bases lining up with TRBD2. The sequence derives from an adult who was a healthcare worker with PCR-confirmed SARS-CoV-2 infection or an uninfected control (not recorded which). The CDR3 DNA reads as TGTGCCAGCAGTTTCCGAACGGGAGGGTACAATGAGCAGTTCTTC. This codes for CASSFRTGGYNEQFF.